The next 17 T cell receptor beta chains were all read from a single sample in a study of glioma-infiltrating T cells. Amplification of TCR alpha and beta CDR3 regions from RNA used iRepertoire nested multiplex PCR. TCRdb processed the multiplex PCR reads anew with MiXCR; each CDR3 protein has one entry. The sample carries about 21,000 distinct CDR3 sequences, approximately 23% recorded once. Specimen: glioma tissue, nonneoplastic brain tissue, or PBMCs (not recorded which). Source of these receptors: a human donor with low-grade glioma or glioblastoma, undergoing nonglioma brain surgery, or in good health (not recorded which).

Details on this clonotype: A much more abundant neighbour one base away suggests this may be a read error. The V gene is TRBV20-1, the J gene TRBJ2-1, with TRBD2 matching over 10 bases. CDR1 is DFQATT and CDR2 is SNEGSKA in the germline V gene (reference sequence). Losses at the gene ends were 1 base for V and 5 bases for J; bases not matched to a gene: 2. This CDR3 is 14 amino acids long. The CDR3 DNA follows: TGCAGTGCTAGAGTAGCGGGGGGCCACAATGAGCAGTTCTTC. Amino acids: CSARVAGGHNEQFF.

The V gene is TRBV27, the J gene TRBJ1-2, with D unclear. Germline values: CDR1 MNHEY, CDR2 SMNVEV (reference sequence). The CDR3 sequence is 15 residues long. V was shortened by 5 bases and J by 8 bases, with 21 bases between the two germline ends. Written as DNA, the CDR3 is TGTGCCAGCAGTCCCTCAGGCAGGCTCTCGTGGGGCTACACCTTC. Amino acids: CASSPSGRLSWGYTF.

Details on this clonotype: Given a much more abundant clone one base away, this may be a read error. This sequence joins TRBV20-1 and TRBJ1-1; TRBD1 matches 9 bases. The trim removed 8 bases at V and 6 bases at J, leaving 7 bases unmatched. From germline, CDR1 is DFQATT and CDR2 SNEGSKA (reference sequence). The CDR3 is 12 amino acids. CDR3: CSTTGGGAEAFF. The CDR3 DNA sequence: TGCAGTACGACAGGGGGGGGAGCTGAAGCTTTCTTT.

Comments on this clonotype: A much bigger clone sits one base away, suggesting this may be a read error. This chain joins TRBV20-1 and TRBJ2-5, with D tentatively TRBD1 (5 bases). This CDR3 has 16 residues. Germline loops: CDR1 DFQATT, CDR2 SNEGSKA (reference sequence). Trimming shortened V by 0 bases and J by 2 bases, and 16 bases separated the two germline ends. DNA for the CDR3: TGCAGTGCTAGAGACAGGGTATTTGGGGCACAAGAGACCCAGTACTTC. Its translation: CSARDRVFGAQETQYF.

This clonotype was seen repeatedly, ten times or more. This chain joins TRBV7-9 and TRBJ1-1, with 7 nucleotides matching TRBD1. Germline CDR1 SEHNR, CDR2 FQNEAQ (reference sequence). The V gene end was trimmed by 3 bases and the J gene end by 4 bases; junction bases not matched to a gene: 2. The CDR3 spans 13 residues. CDR3 nucleotide sequence: TGTGCCAGCAGCTTCGACAGGGTCACTGAAGCTTTCTTT. This sequence encodes CASSFDRVTEAFF.

This clonotype was seen ten or more times. The CDR3 here is CASRKSRTGGKETQYF. Here the CDR3 DNA reads TGTGCCAGCAGAAAAAGCCGAACGGGGGGGAAAGAGACCCAGTACTTC. The rearrangement uses TRBV3-1 and TRBJ2-5; 8 nucleotides line up with TRBD2. The V and J ends lost 6 bases and 3 bases, in that order; junction bases with no gene match: 12. The length of the CDR3 is 16 residues. Germline assignment: CDR1 LGHDT and CDR2 YNNKEL (reference sequence).

This clonotype appeared many times. The chain employs TRBV28 and TRBJ1-3; D not certain. Per germline, CDR1 MDHEN and CDR2 SYDVKM. The V and J ends lost 7 bases and 1 base respectively, with 8 bases between them. The CDR3 sequence is 13 residues long. CDR3 sequence: CASIDSSGNTIYF. The CDR3 nucleotides read TGTGCCAGCATTGATAGTTCTGGAAACACCATATATTTT.

The chain uses TRBV10-3 and TRBJ2-3; 11 bases map to TRBD2. This CDR3 is built from 19 residues. CDR1 is ENHRY, CDR2 SYGVKD, per germline. Unmatched junction bases numbered 10, after V lost 0 bases and J lost 2 bases. In DNA form, the CDR3 reads TGTGCCATCAGTGAGTCGCCCTCGTTAGCGGGGGGGCTCACAGATACGCAGTATTTT. This gives the protein CAISESPSLAGGLTDTQYF.

This clonotype was detected a few times. The V call is TRBV28, the J call TRBJ2-4; D is perhaps TRBD1 or TRBD2 (5 bases each). Germline V gives CDR1 MDHEN, CDR2 SYDVKM. The CDR3 is made up of 15 amino acids. With 5 bases removed from V and 1 base from J, the gap between germline ends came to 12 bases. The CDR3 spells CASSPGSFAKNIQYF. CDR3 nucleotide sequence: TGTGCCAGCAGTCCAGGGAGTTTCGCCAAAAACATTCAGTACTTC.

The chain joins TRBV27 to TRBJ1-1; 9 bases match TRBD1. CDR3 length equals 13 residues. V lost 10 bases, J lost 1 base, and 4 bases stayed unmatched. CDR1 MNHEY and CDR2 SMNVEV come from the germline V gene (reference sequence). The CDR3 nucleotides are TGTGCCATCTCGGACAGGGGGAACACTGAAGCTTTCTTT. This codes for CAISDRGNTEAFF.

This chain links TRBV24-1 with TRBJ1-2, with a weak D call TRBD1 (5 bases). V shed 3 bases and J shed 3 bases, with 16 bases lying between them. Germline values: CDR1 KGHDR, CDR2 SFDVKD. The length of the CDR3 is 16 residues. Here the CDR3 reads CATSDGAGEGDYGYTF. The CDR3 coding sequence is TGTGCCACCAGTGATGGGGCCGGGGAGGGAGACTATGGCTACACCTTC.

At least ten counts were recorded for this clonotype. This chain connects TRBV11-2 to TRBJ1-1; no clear D. The germline V gene encodes CDR1 SGHAT and CDR2 FQNNGV. This CDR3 is built from 15 residues. V was shortened by 5 bases and J by 1 base, with 14 bases between the two germline ends. CDR3 nucleotide sequence: TGTGCCAGCAGCGTCCGCGGGGTGGCGAACACTGAAGCTTTCTTT. It codes for CASSVRGVANTEAFF.

This clonotype is medium-sized (0.01 to 0.1%) in the sample. The rearrangement links TRBV7-6 to TRBJ1-2; D unclear. Deletions cut 5 bases from V and 8 bases from J, with 6 bases between. The germline V gene has CDR1 SGHVS and CDR2 FNYEAQ. This CDR3 contains 10 residues. The CDR3 coding sequence is TGTGCCAGCAGCCCCGGAGGCTACACCTTC. Translation: CASSPGGYTF. The full variable domain, in which reference TRBV7-6 and TRBJ1-2 provide the parts outside the CDR3, is GAGVSQSPRYKVTKRGQDVALRCDPISGHVSLYWYRQALGQGPEFLTYFNYEAQQDKSGLPNDRFSAERPEGSISTLTIQRTEQRDSAMYRCASSPGGYTFGSGTRLTVV.

This clonotype was detected many times. The CDR3 reads CASSQARSDTQYF. CDR3 sequence (DNA): TGTGCCAGCAGCCAAGCAAGGTCAGATACGCAGTATTTT. The chain joins TRBV4-2 to TRBJ2-3, with D hard to call. Trimming stripped 1 base from V and 4 bases from J, with 6 bases between. The germline V gene has CDR1 LGHNA and CDR2 YNFKEQ. CDR3 size: 13 residues.

In this sample, this clonotype turned up many times. The V call is TRBV25-1, the J call TRBJ2-1; unclear D gene. The CDR3 spans 14 residues. V was trimmed by 6 bases and J by 1 base, leaving 10 bases between them. Germline CDR1 reads MGHDK; CDR2 reads SYGVNS. CDR3 loop: CASSLGWSYNEQFF. The CDR3, as DNA: TGTGCCAGCAGCCTTGGGTGGTCCTACAATGAGCAGTTCTTC.

This clonotype turned up a few times. The V gene is TRBV30, the J gene TRBJ2-3; the D call may be TRBD1 or TRBD2 (5 bases each). This CDR3 region has 12 residues. Germline V gene lookup returns CDR1 GTSNPN and CDR2 SVGIG (reference sequence). V lost 1 base, J lost 6 bases, and 8 bases lay in between. CDR3 nucleotides: TGTGCCTGGAGTGAGGGGACCGATACGCAGTATTTT. This codes for CAWSEGTDTQYF.

The table lists this clonotype with many counts. V and J are TRBV6-1 and TRBJ1-2, with a tentative D call TRBD1 (6 bases). This CDR3 has 13 residues. V lost 5 bases and J 4 bases, leaving 11 bases between the germline ends. Per germline, CDR1 MNHNS and CDR2 SASEGT. For the CDR3, the DNA is TGTGCCAGCAGTACCCGGGACACCTATGGCTACACCTTC. Residues: CASSTRDTYGYTF.